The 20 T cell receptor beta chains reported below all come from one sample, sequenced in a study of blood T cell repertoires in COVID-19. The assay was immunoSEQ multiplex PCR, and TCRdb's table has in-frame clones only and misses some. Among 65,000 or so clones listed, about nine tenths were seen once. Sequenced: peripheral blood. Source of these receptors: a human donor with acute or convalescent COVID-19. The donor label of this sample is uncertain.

As DNA, the CDR3 is TGTGCCAGCTCACTCTGGTCCCCCGGCGAGGTTGAAAAACTGTTTTTT. It codes for CASSLWSPGEVEKLFF. The V gene is TRBV18, the J gene TRBJ1-4; D is ambiguous. Trimming stripped 4 bases from V and 7 bases from J, with 19 bases between. This CDR3 contains 16 residues. Germline CDR1 reads KGHSH; CDR2 reads LQKENI.

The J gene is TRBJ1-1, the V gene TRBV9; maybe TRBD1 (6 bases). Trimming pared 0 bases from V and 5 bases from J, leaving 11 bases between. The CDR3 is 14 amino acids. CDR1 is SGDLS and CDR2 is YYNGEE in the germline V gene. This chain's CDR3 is CASSVVGGGTEAFF. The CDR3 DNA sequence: TGTGCCAGCAGCGTAGTGGGAGGGGGGACTGAAGCTTTCTTT.

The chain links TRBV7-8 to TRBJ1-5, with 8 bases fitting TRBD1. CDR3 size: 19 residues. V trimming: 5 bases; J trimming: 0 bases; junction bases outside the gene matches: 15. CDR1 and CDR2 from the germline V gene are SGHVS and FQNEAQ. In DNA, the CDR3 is TGTGCCAGCAGCAACGTACAGGGGGGGGGCTCATATAGCAATCAGCCCCAGCATTTT. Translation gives CASSNVQGGGSYSNQPQHF.

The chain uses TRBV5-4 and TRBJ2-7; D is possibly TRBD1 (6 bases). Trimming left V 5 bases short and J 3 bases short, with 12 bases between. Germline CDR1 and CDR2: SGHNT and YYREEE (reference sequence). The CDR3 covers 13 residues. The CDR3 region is CASSRGQFYEQYF. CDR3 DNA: TGTGCCAGCAGTCGTGGACAGTTCTACGAGCAGTACTTC.

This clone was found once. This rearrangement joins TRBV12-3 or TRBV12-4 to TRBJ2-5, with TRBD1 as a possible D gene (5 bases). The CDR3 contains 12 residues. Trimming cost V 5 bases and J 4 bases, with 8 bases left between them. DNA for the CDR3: TGTGCCAGCAGTCGACAGCGAGAGACCCAGTACTTC. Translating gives CASSRQRETQYF.

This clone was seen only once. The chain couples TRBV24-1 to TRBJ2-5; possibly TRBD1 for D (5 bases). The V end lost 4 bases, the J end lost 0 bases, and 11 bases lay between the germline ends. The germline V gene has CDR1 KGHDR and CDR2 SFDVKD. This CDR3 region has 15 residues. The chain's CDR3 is CATSEPDSNQETQYF. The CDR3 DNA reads TGTGCCACCAGTGAGCCTGACAGCAACCAAGAGACCCAGTACTTC.

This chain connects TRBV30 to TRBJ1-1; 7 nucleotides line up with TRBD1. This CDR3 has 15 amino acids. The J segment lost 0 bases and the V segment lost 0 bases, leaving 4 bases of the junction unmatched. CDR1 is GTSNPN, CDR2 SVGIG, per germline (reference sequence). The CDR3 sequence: CAWSVTGVMNTEAFF. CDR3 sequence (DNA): TGTGCCTGGAGTGTAACAGGGGTCATGAACACTGAAGCTTTCTTT. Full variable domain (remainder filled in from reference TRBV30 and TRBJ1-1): SQTIHQWPATLVQPVGSPLSLECTVEGTSNPNLYWYRQAAGRGLQLLFYSVGIGQISSEVPQNLSASRPQDRQFILSSKKLLLSDSGFYLCAWSVTGVMNTEAFFGQGTRLTVV.

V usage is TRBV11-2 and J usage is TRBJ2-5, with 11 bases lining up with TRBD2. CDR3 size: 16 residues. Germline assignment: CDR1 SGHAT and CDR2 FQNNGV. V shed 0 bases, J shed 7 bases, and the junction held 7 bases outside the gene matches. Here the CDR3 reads CASSLELAGGRGTQYF. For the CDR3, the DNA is TGTGCCAGCAGCTTAGAGTTAGCGGGAGGGCGAGGGACCCAGTACTTC. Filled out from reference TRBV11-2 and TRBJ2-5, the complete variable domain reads EAGVAQSPRYKIIEKRQSVAFWCNPISGHATLYWYQQILGQGPKLLIQFQNNGVVDDSQLPKDRFSAERLKGVDSTLKIQPAKLEDSAVYLCASSLELAGGRGTQYFGPGTRLLVL.

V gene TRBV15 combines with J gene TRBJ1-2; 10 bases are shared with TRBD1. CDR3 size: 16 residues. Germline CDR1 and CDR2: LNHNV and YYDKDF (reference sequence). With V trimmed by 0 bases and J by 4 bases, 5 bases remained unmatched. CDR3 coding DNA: TGTGCCACCAGCAGAGATGGGACAGGGGTGGGCTATGGCTACACCTTC. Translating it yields CATSRDGTGVGYGYTF.

In DNA form, the CDR3 reads TGTGCCAGCGCCAGCGGGGGGATTCTTGGTATAGAGACCCAGTACTTC. Protein product: CASASGGILGIETQYF. The chain uses TRBV2 and TRBJ2-5; 9 bases agree with TRBD2. The CDR3 is 16 amino acids. CDR1 and CDR2 from the germline V gene are SNHLY and FYNNEI. V dropped 8 bases and J dropped 4; count of bases not matched to a gene: 14.

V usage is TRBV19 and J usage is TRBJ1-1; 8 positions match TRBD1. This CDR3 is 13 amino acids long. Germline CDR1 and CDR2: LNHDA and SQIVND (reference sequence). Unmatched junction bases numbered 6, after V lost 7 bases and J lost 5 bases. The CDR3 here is CASNTGGGTEAFF. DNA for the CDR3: TGTGCCAGTAACACAGGGGGAGGAACTGAAGCTTTCTTT.

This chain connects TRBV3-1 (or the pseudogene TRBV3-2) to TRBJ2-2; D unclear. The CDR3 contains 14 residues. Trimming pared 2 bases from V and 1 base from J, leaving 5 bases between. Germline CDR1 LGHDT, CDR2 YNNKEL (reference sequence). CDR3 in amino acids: CASSQWRNTGELFF. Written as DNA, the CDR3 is TGTGCCAGCAGCCAATGGAGGAACACCGGGGAGCTGTTTTTT.

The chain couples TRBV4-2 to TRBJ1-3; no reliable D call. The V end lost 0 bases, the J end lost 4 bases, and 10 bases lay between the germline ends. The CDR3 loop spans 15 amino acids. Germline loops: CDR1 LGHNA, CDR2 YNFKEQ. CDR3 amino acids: CASSQEAPWGNTIYF. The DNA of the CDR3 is TGTGCCAGCAGCCAAGAAGCCCCCTGGGGAAACACCATATATTTT.

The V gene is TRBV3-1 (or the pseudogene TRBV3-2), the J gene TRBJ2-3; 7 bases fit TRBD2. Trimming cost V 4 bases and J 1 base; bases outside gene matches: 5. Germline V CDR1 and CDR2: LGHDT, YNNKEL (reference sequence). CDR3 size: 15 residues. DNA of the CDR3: TGTGCCAGCAGCCGTGGGGCGGGGGGCACAGATACGCAGTATTTT. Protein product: CASSRGAGGTDTQYF.

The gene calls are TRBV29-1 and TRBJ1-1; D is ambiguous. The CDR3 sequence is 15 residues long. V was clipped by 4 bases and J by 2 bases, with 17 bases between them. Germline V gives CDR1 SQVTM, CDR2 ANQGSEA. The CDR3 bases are TGCAGCGTTGGCGAGGTAAACCAAGCTAACACTGAAGCTTTCTTT. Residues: CSVGEVNQANTEAFF. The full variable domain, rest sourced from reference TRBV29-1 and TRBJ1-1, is SAVISQKPSRDICQRGTSLTIQCQVDSQVTMMFWYRQQPGQSLTLIATANQGSEATYESGFVIDKFPISRPNLTFSTLTVSNMSPEDSSIYLCSVGEVNQANTEAFFGQGTRLTVV.

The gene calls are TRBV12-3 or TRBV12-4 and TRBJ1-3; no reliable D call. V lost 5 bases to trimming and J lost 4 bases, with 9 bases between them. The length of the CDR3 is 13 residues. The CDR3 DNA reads TGTGCCAGCAGTCCTCTACTAGGAAACACCATATATTTT. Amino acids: CASSPLLGNTIYF.

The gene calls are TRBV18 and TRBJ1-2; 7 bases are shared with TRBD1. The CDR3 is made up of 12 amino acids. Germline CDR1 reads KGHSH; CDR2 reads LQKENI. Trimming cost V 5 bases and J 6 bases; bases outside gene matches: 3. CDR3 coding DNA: TGTGCCAGCTCAGTAGACAGGGATGGCTACACCTTC. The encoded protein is CASSVDRDGYTF.

CDR3 sequence reads: CASSYSTSQGGYGYTF. CDR3 sequence (DNA): TGTGCCAGCAGTTACTCGACGAGCCAGGGAGGCTATGGCTACACCTTC. The V gene is TRBV6-5, the J gene TRBJ1-2, with D tentatively TRBD1 (5 bases). Germline lookup yields CDR1 MNHEY and CDR2 SVGAGI. V was trimmed by 0 bases and J by 4 bases, leaving 15 bases between them. The CDR3 sequence is 16 residues long.

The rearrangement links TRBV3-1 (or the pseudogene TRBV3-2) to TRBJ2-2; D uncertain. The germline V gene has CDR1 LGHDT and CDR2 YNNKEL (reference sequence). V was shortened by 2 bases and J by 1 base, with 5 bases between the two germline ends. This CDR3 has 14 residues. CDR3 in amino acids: CASSQNRNTGELFF. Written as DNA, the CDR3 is TGTGCCAGCAGCCAAAACAGGAACACCGGGGAGCTGTTTTTT.

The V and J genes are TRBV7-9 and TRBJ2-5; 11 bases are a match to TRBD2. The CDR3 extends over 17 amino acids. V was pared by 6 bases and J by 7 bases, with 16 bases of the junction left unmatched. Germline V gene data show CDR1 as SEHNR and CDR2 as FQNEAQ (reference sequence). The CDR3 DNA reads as TGTGCCAGCAGTTCACAGCGAGGACTAGCGGGCAGCGGGACCCAGTACTTC. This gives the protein CASSSQRGLAGSGTQYF.